This T cell receptor (beta chain) came from a study of CD8+ T cells in alopecia areata. The sequencing template was cDNA reverse transcribed from extracted RNA. Assay: immunoSEQ multiplex PCR; the TCRdb copy retains only in-frame clones and omits some. The sample shows about 120,000 clones, roughly two fifths of them seen only once. The germline V gene has CDR1 SGHVS and CDR2 FQNEAQ. CDR3 size: 15 residues. With 5 bases removed from V and 3 bases from J, the gap between germline ends came to 14 bases. The chain has TRBV7-8 and TRBJ2-1; no clear D. The sequence derives from a human donor with alopecia areata. The sample consisted of CD4+ T cells sorted from blood. The CDR3 coding sequence is TGTGCCAGCAGCCCGATATGGGGAAACTACAATGAGCAGTTCTTC. This codes for CASSPIWGNYNEQFF.